This note documents a single T cell receptor beta chain sequence. The data derive from a study of control samples from healthy donors and cancer patients. V was clipped by 1 base and J by 0 bases; unmatched bases: 12. In germline, CDR1 is SQVTM, CDR2 ANQGSEA. The CDR3 length is 18 residues. The method was immunoSEQ multiplex PCR; TCRdb's version includes in-frame clones alone and lacks a portion of them. The sample has some 96,000 clones; approximately 95% are singletons. The sequenced material came from blood. The chain is built from TRBV29-1 and TRBJ1-1; 9 bases are a match to TRBD1. This clonotype originated in a young man in good health. The DNA of the CDR3 is TGCAGCGTTGAAGGGTTGACAGGGGGTATTCGGATGAACACTGAAGCTTTCTTT. This translates into CSVEGLTGGIRMNTEAFF.